The 6 T cell receptor beta chains below come from one sample, sequenced in a study of PD-1 blockade in classical Hodgkin lymphoma (dated by TCRdb to the early 2020s). The library relied on the immunoSEQ multiplex PCR assay. TCRdb retrieved this table from immuneACCESS and kept in-frame rearrangements only. Not all clones are present; in checked studies, unresolved V genes account for under half, and no reason is known for the remainder. This sample comprises 99,000 or so clones, roughly 90% of them detected only once. 15% to 20% of the sample is taken by the ten largest. The sample's time point label is to be understood as: cycle 4 day 1 (C4D1), after six to seven weeks of nivolumab. Every trial patient had relapsed following autologous stem cell transplantation, and prior brentuximab vedotin exposure was what differed among cohorts A, B and C. The sample consisted of peripheral blood mononuclear cells (PBMCs), taken before the fourth cycle of nivolumab. These receptors were collected from a human donor with classical Hodgkin lymphoma.

This clone was counted once. The V and J genes are TRBV11-1 and TRBJ2-2, with TRBD2 identical over 7 bases. V dropped 5 bases and J dropped 5; count of bases not matched to a gene: 2. This CDR3 spans 13 amino acids. Germline CDR1 is SGHAT and CDR2 is FQDESV (reference sequence). CDR3 nucleotides: TGTGCCAGCAGCGTCGGGGGGACCGGGGAGCTGTTTTTT. Its protein product is CASSVGGTGELFF.

The genes are TRBV11-2 and TRBJ2-7, with 7 bases that match TRBD2. The CDR3 extends over 14 amino acids. The germline gives CDR1 SGHAT, CDR2 FQNNGV. V lost 5 bases to trimming and J lost 3 bases; unmatched junction nucleotides: 7. Here the CDR3 DNA reads TGTGCCAGCAGCCTCTGGGGGGGGGACTACGAGCAGTACTTC. Translated: CASSLWGGDYEQYF.

The chain couples TRBV5-5 to TRBJ1-1, with a weak D call TRBD1 (6 bases). Germline V gives CDR1 SGHKS, CDR2 YYEKEE (reference sequence). This CDR3 has 15 amino acids. Trimming stripped 3 bases from V and 0 bases from J, with 12 bases between. The CDR3 protein is CASSSEGGLNTEAFF. The CDR3 DNA follows: TGTGCCAGCAGCTCCGAGGGGGGATTGAACACTGAAGCTTTCTTT.

This chain connects TRBV23-1 to TRBJ2-7; D gene unclear. TRBV23-1 is filed as an ORF, its function uncertain. CDR3 size: 16 residues. V lost 3 bases and J 4 bases, leaving 19 bases between the germline ends. CDR3 DNA sequence: TGCGCCAGCAGTCACCCCACGGGCGAGGATCCGTACGAGCAGTACTTC. The encoded protein is CASSHPTGEDPYEQYF.

This clone came up a few times. V is TRBV11-2 and J is TRBJ2-7, with 7 bases lining up with TRBD2. The ends lost 5 bases at V and 8 bases at J; junction bases unmatched: 9. The CDR3 contains 13 residues. Germline V gene data show CDR1 as SGHAT and CDR2 as FQNNGV. The CDR3 bases are TGTGCCAGCAGCACACAAAGCGGGAAGAAGCAGTACTTC. The encoded protein is CASSTQSGKKQYF.

V gene TRBV30 combines with J gene TRBJ2-7, with D perhaps TRBD1 or TRBD2 (5 bases each). The ends were cut back, 8 bases at V and 1 base at J, with 12 bases in the middle. The CDR3 totals 12 residues. The V gene's germline CDR1 is GTSNPN and CDR2 SVGIG (reference sequence). CDR3 nucleotide sequence: TGTGCCCTTGGGACGGTATCCTACGAGCAGTACTTC. Protein: CALGTVSYEQYF.